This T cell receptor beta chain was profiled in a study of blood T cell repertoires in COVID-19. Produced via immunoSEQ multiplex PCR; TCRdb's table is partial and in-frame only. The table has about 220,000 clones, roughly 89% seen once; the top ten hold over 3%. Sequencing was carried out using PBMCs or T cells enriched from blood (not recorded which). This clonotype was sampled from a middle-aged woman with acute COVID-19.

The CDR3 loop reads CASSFSGGANYGYTF. The CDR3 coding sequence is TGTGCCAGCAGTTTCTCGGGAGGAGCTAACTATGGCTACACCTTC. The chain uses TRBV28 and TRBJ1-2; D gene uncertain. V dropped 3 bases and J dropped 0 bases, with 11 bases sitting between them. This CDR3 contains 15 residues. The germline gives CDR1 MDHEN, CDR2 SYDVKM.